The 29 T cell receptor beta chains in this list originate from one sample, sequenced in a study of vaccination effects on CD4 cells after COVID-19. Using immunoSEQ multiplex PCR, the repertoire was profiled, and TCRdb retains in-frame clones only, with some absent. The sample carries 20,000 to 25,000 clones, roughly two thirds recorded once. Peptide-pool stimulation followed by sequencing identified expanded antigen-specific CD4+ clonotypes in the ViraFEST assay. Researchers isolated CD4+ T cells once about 11 days of culture had elapsed. Neither prior SARS-CoV-2 infection nor positive nucleocapsid antibodies were present in the vaccine recipients. Antigens for these TCRs are unknown. The sequenced sample was CD4+ T cells from PBMCs cultured with HCoV-NL63 spike peptides, obtained before COVID-19 vaccination. The source of these receptors is a human donor who received a COVID-19 vaccine.

The chain carries TRBV2 and TRBJ1-2; a weak D match, TRBD1 (5 bases). Germline V CDR1 and CDR2: SNHLY, FYNNEI. The CDR3 is made up of 17 amino acids. Trimming shortened V by 4 bases and J by 3 bases, and 21 bases separated the two germline ends. In DNA, the CDR3 is TGTGCCAGCAGTGGTAGGAGGGGTCAAAAAAGTGACTATGGCTACACCTTC. Amino acids: CASSGRRGQKSDYGYTF.

The V call is TRBV5-1, the J call TRBJ1-6, with a weak D call TRBD1 (5 bases). The CDR3 sequence is 15 residues long. V was clipped by 7 bases and J by 6 bases, with 17 bases between them. Germline V CDR1 and CDR2: SGHRS, YFSETQ. The CDR3 reads CASSQGRGSNSPLHF. The CDR3 bases are TGCGCCAGCTCCCAGGGACGCGGTAGTAATTCACCCCTCCACTTT.

This chain uses TRBV4-1 with TRBJ2-3; tentatively, D is TRBD1 (6 bases). Germline lookup yields CDR1 MGHRA and CDR2 YSYEKL. The ends were cut back, 6 bases at V and 3 bases at J, with 19 bases in the middle. The CDR3 is 16 residues long. The CDR3: CASRDTGLVLTDTQYF. CDR3 nucleotides: TGCGCCAGCAGAGATACAGGGTTGGTGCTAACAGATACGCAGTATTTT.

The chain recombines TRBV5-1 with TRBJ2-5; 8 nucleotides line up with TRBD1. This CDR3 has 14 amino acids. The germline CDR1 and CDR2 sequences are SGHRS and YFSETQ. V shed 2 bases and J 3 bases; nucleotides not matched to a gene: 3. In DNA form, the CDR3 reads TGCGCCAGCAGCTTTAAGGACAGGGAAGAGACCCAGTACTTC. Protein: CASSFKDREETQYF.

The V gene is TRBV5-1, the J gene TRBJ2-3, with 8 positions matching TRBD2. This CDR3 spans 18 amino acids. The germline V gene has CDR1 SGHRS and CDR2 YFSETQ. V lost 0 bases and J lost 0; bases outside the gene matches: 9. CDR3 sequence: CASSLVPLAGGSTDTQYF. The CDR3 bases are TGCGCCAGCAGCTTGGTACCCCTTGCGGGAGGTAGCACAGATACGCAGTATTTT.

This chain uses TRBV19 with TRBJ1-6; D gene unclear. CDR3 length: 15 amino acids. Germline CDR1 and CDR2: LNHDA and SQIVND (reference sequence). The ends were cut back, 1 base at V and 6 bases at J, with 10 bases in the middle. This CDR3 is CASSIGPGPNSPLHF. The CDR3 region has the DNA TGTGCCAGTAGTATAGGTCCCGGCCCTAATTCACCCCTCCACTTT. The full variable domain, with the rest looked up from reference TRBV19 and TRBJ1-6, is DGGITQSPKYLFRKEGQNVTLSCEQNLNHDAMYWYRQDPGQGLRLIYYSQIVNDFQKGDIAEGYSVSREKKESFPLTVTSAQKNPTAFYLCASSIGPGPNSPLHFGNGTRLTVT.

Of note for this clone: The CDR3 end shows no conserved phenylalanine or tryptophan, and so a read error is likely. The DNA is left out, because the CDR3 cannot be placed on it with certainty; the CDR3 is given as TCRdb lists it. The chain recombines TRBV6-5 with TRBJ1-4. From its first to its last residue, the CDR3 has 15 amino acids. Germline loops: CDR1 MNHEY, CDR2 SVGAGI. CDR3 loop: CASRRPWGGGTSPTI.

The CDR3 is CASSEEQGRRGTF. In nucleotides, the CDR3 is TGTGCCAGCAGTGAAGAGCAAGGACGCCGGGGCACCTTC. This chain joins TRBV2 and TRBJ1-2; D call uncertain. The CDR3 extends over 13 amino acids. Germline CDR1 and CDR2: SNHLY and FYNNEI. V lost 1 base to trimming and J lost 13 bases, with 16 bases between them.

This clone has more than one count but fewer than ten. The chain employs TRBV19 and TRBJ1-2, with TRBD1 identical over 7 bases. Losses at the gene ends were 3 bases for V and 4 bases for J; bases not matched to a gene: 2. The CDR3 length is 13 residues. Germline CDR1 and CDR2: LNHDA and SQIVND (reference sequence). The CDR3 region is CASSMAGGYGYTF. CDR3 DNA sequence: TGTGCCAGTAGTATGGCAGGGGGCTATGGCTACACCTTC.

The chain uses TRBV20-1 and TRBJ2-1; D is perhaps TRBD2 (5 bases). Per the germline V gene, CDR1 is DFQATT and CDR2 is SNEGSKA (reference sequence). This CDR3 is built from 16 residues. V was pared by 3 bases and J by 0 bases, with 15 bases between. In DNA, the CDR3 is TGCAGTGCTAGTTCCAGCGGAACAAGCTCCTACAATGAGCAGTTCTTC. Protein: CSASSSGTSSYNEQFF.

V and J are TRBV12-5 and TRBJ1-2, with unresolved D. V was shortened by 5 bases and J by 4 bases, with 29 bases between the two germline ends. The CDR3 totals 19 residues. Per germline, CDR1 LGHNT and CDR2 FRNRAP. CDR3 residues: CASGRSPLMVGSTSYGYTF. The CDR3 region has the DNA TGTGCTAGTGGTCGATCCCCCCTCATGGTGGGTTCGACGTCCTATGGCTACACCTTC.

This sequence joins TRBV27 and TRBJ2-1, with D hard to call. Germline loops: CDR1 MNHEY, CDR2 SMNVEV (reference sequence). Trimming pared 5 bases from V and 6 bases from J, leaving 17 bases between. This CDR3 is built from 15 residues. DNA for the CDR3: TGTGCCAGCAGTGGGCCGGGCCTTTGGGGCAATGAGCAGTTCTTC. The encoded protein is CASSGPGLWGNEQFF.

The chain uses TRBV5-1 and TRBJ2-7; TRBD2 matches at 14 bases. The germline gives CDR1 SGHRS, CDR2 YFSETQ. V trimming: 4 bases; J trimming: 7 bases; junction bases outside the gene matches: 10. CDR3 length: 16 amino acids. CDR3 nucleotide sequence: TGCGCCAGCAGCCTAGCCGGGACTAGCGGGAGAGGTGAGCAGTACTTC. It codes for CASSLAGTSGRGEQYF.

This sequence joins TRBV7-9 and TRBJ2-7, with 7 bases lining up with TRBD2. From germline, CDR1 is SEHNR and CDR2 FQNEAQ (reference sequence). J gave up 0 bases and V 1 base, and 6 bases lay outside the gene matches. This CDR3 has 16 amino acids. The CDR3 DNA is TGTGCCAGCAGCTTAGGGCGGGGGTATAGCTCCTACGAGCAGTACTTC. This gives the protein CASSLGRGYSSYEQYF.

CDR3 sequence (DNA): TGTGCCAGCAGTTTAGGAGAGTATGGCTACACCTTC. It codes for CASSLGEYGYTF. The chain is built from TRBV12-3 or TRBV12-4 and TRBJ1-2; D gene unclear. This CDR3 region has 12 residues. The ends were cut back, 1 base at V and 5 bases at J, with 5 bases in the middle.

CDR3 sequence: CASSQDPTGTANTEAFF. The CDR3 region has the DNA TGCGCCAGCAGCCAAGATCCAACCGGGACAGCAAACACTGAAGCTTTCTTT. The chain couples TRBV4-1 to TRBJ1-1, with TRBD1 identical over 7 bases. Germline loops: CDR1 MGHRA, CDR2 YSYEKL. J was trimmed by 2 bases and V by 0 bases; bases with no gene match: 9. The CDR3 runs to 17 residues.

The chain is built from TRBV7-9 and TRBJ1-4; 10 nucleotides line up with TRBD1. This CDR3 has 17 amino acids. Per the germline V gene, CDR1 is SEHNR and CDR2 is FQNEAQ (reference sequence). With 5 bases clipped from V and 6 bases from J, the junction kept 12 bases outside the gene matches. The CDR3 loop is CASSPGQGVINDEKLFF. CDR3 sequence (DNA): TGTGCCAGCAGCCCTGGACAGGGGGTTATTAACGATGAAAAACTGTTTTTT.

The rearrangement links TRBV11-2 to TRBJ1-2; D perhaps matches TRBD1 (6 bases). Germline CDR1 SGHAT, CDR2 FQNNGV. Trimming pared 1 base from V and 0 bases from J, leaving 9 bases between. CDR3 length: 15 residues. CDR3 protein: CASSLVGTTNYGYTF. The CDR3 nucleotides read TGTGCCAGCAGCTTAGTGGGGACAACTAACTATGGCTACACCTTC.

V and J are TRBV6-5 and TRBJ1-6; D possibly corresponds to TRBD1 (5 bases). The V end lost 2 bases, the J end lost 9 bases, and 11 bases lay between the germline ends. The CDR3 has 14 residues. CDR1 and CDR2 (germline): MNHEY, SVGAGI. CDR3 nucleotide sequence: TGTGCCAGCAGTTACAGGGGTGGTTTTTCACCCCTCCACTTT. Translation gives CASSYRGGFSPLHF.

The chain has TRBV5-1 and TRBJ2-5, with 8 bases that match TRBD2. Germline CDR1 and CDR2: SGHRS and YFSETQ. This CDR3 is 15 amino acids long. The J segment lost 1 base and the V segment lost 0 bases, leaving 2 bases of the junction unmatched. CDR3 sequence (DNA): TGCGCCAGCAGCTTGGTGGCGGGGGGCCAAGAGACCCAGTACTTC. Translating it yields CASSLVAGGQETQYF.

This clone was recorded a few times. The J gene is TRBJ1-1, the V gene TRBV5-1; no reliable D call. The CDR3 has 15 amino acids. Between the trimmed V and J ends, which lost 1 base and 0 bases, there was a span of 10 bases. Germline CDR1 is SGHRS and CDR2 is YFSETQ. CDR3: CASSLRAPMNTEAFF. CDR3 DNA sequence: TGCGCCAGCAGCTTGAGAGCTCCCATGAACACTGAAGCTTTCTTT.

This chain connects TRBV5-1 to TRBJ2-3; weak D call: TRBD1 (5 bases). There are 15 residues in the CDR3. Germline V gene data show CDR1 as SGHRS and CDR2 as YFSETQ. Trimming stripped 0 bases from V and 2 bases from J, with 10 bases between. CDR3 DNA: TGCGCCAGCAGCTTGGAGGGGATCCCCACAGATACGCAGTATTTT. Residues: CASSLEGIPTDTQYF.

The CDR3 region has the DNA TGTGCCAGCAGCAAAGGGGACAGGGGGTATTATAATTCACCCCTCCACTTT. The encoded protein is CASSKGDRGYYNSPLHF. The chain links TRBV21-1 to TRBJ1-6; TRBD1, the table's D call, lacks a check against the DNA. TRBV21-1 corresponds to a pseudogene. The CDR3 totals 17 residues.

The chain is built from TRBV10-1 and TRBJ1-6, with a weak D call TRBD1 (5 bases). CDR3 length: 14 residues. The germline V and J ends were trimmed by 2 bases and 7 bases, with 9 bases remaining between them. Germline V CDR1 and CDR2: WNHNN, SYGVQD (reference sequence). This chain's CDR3 is CASSEQPGNSPLHF. DNA of the CDR3: TGCGCCAGCAGTGAGCAGCCAGGGAATTCACCCCTCCACTTT.

The V call is TRBV6-5, the J call TRBJ1-5, with 7 bases fitting TRBD1. Germline V CDR1 and CDR2: MNHEY, SVGAGI. V was pared by 6 bases and J by 3 bases, with 5 bases of the junction left unmatched. The CDR3 loop spans 14 amino acids. The CDR3 DNA reads as TGTGCCAGCAGCCCAGACAGGGTCAATCAGCCCCAGCATTTT. Its protein product is CASSPDRVNQPQHF.

The V and J genes are TRBV6-6 and TRBJ1-5, with TRBD1 as a possible D gene (5 bases). With 4 bases removed from V and 6 bases from J, the gap between germline ends came to 10 bases. Germline V lookup: CDR1 MNHNY, CDR2 SVGAGI (reference sequence). The CDR3 contains 13 residues. CDR3 loop: CASSSGRAQPQHF. CDR3 bases: TGTGCCAGCAGTTCGGGCAGGGCTCAGCCCCAGCATTTT.

The count of this clone is one. The CDR3 loop reads CASSLGWGWAEAFF. The CDR3 DNA follows: TGTGCCAGCAGCTTAGGTTGGGGTTGGGCTGAAGCTTTCTTT. The chain combines TRBV7-2 with TRBJ1-1, with D unclear. Germline-derived CDR1 and CDR2 are SGHTA and FQGNSA. The germline V and J ends were trimmed by 1 base and 6 bases, with 12 bases remaining between them. CDR3 length: 14 residues.

The CDR3 DNA is TGTGCCAGCGGGGGGTCGGTCGAGCAGTACTTC. Translated: CASGGSVEQYF. The J gene is TRBJ2-7, the V gene TRBV3-1 (or the pseudogene TRBV3-2), with D perhaps matching TRBD2 (6 bases). Germline assignment: CDR1 LGHDT and CDR2 YNNKEL (reference sequence). The ends were cut back, 8 bases at V and 6 bases at J, with 11 bases in the middle. The CDR3 is made up of 11 amino acids.

The chain has TRBV25-1 and TRBJ1-1; D is ambiguous. V was trimmed by 4 bases and J by 10 bases, leaving 22 bases between them. The CDR3 totals 15 residues. Germline CDR1 MGHDK, CDR2 SYGVNS. CDR3 protein: CASSARTGRRVGAFF. In nucleotides, the CDR3 is TGTGCCAGCAGTGCAAGGACCGGTAGACGGGTAGGAGCTTTCTTT.